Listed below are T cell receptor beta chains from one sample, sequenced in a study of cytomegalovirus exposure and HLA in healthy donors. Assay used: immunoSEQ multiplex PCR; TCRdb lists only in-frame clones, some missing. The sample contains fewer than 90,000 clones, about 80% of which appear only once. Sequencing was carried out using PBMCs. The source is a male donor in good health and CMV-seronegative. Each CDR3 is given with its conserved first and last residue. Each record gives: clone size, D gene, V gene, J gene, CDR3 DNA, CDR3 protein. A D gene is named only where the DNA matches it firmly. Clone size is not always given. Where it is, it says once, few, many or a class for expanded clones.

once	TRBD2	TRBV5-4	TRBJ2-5	TGTGCCAGCAGCTCGGGACTAGCAAGCGAGACCCAGTACTTC	CASSSGLASETQYF
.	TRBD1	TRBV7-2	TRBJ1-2	TGTGCCAGCAGCGGACAGGGAAGTGGCTACACCTTC	CASSGQGSGYTF
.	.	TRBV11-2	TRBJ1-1	TGTGCCAGCAGCTTAGTGCCAGGGAACACTGAAGCTTTCTTT	CASSLVPGNTEAFF
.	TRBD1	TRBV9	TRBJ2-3	TGTGCCAGCAGCTCCCGGACAGGGGGCGCAGATACGCAGTATTTT	CASSSRTGGADTQYF
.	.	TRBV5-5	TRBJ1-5	TGTGCCAGCAGCTTGTTTTCGGGAAATCAGCCCCAGCATTTT	CASSLFSGNQPQHF
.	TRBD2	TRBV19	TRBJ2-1	TGTGCCAGTAGTTACCTCGGGACTAGCGGGAGGAATGAGCAGTTCTTC	CASSYLGTSGRNEQFF
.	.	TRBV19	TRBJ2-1	TGTGCCAGTAGTATAGGCCTAGCGCGATCTTCCTACAATGAGCAGTTCTTC	CASSIGLARSSYNEQFF
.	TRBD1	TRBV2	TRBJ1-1	TGTGCCAGCAGTCCTACGGGACAGGGGGCGACGGCTTTCTTT	CASSPTGQGATAFF
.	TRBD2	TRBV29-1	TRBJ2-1	TGCAGCGTTGCGGGGGGGGCCTTCAATGAGCAGTTCTTC	CSVAGGAFNEQFF
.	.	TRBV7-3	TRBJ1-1	TGTGCCAGCAGCTCGACAGTGAACACTGAAGCTTTCTTT	CASSSTVNTEAFF